One and the same sample provided the 17 T cell receptor beta chains below, sequenced in a study of blood T cell repertoires in COVID-19 (dated by TCRdb to the early 2020s). The library was built by means of the immunoSEQ multiplex PCR assay. The immuneACCESS repertoire file appears here via TCRdb, limited to in-frame rearrangements. These files lack a portion of the clones; in checked studies, under half of the deficit traces to unresolved V genes, and the cause of the others is not known. Here the sample has about half a million clones; approximately 85% occur a single time. Jointly, the top ten make up approximately 2.9% of the sample. The sequencing input was peripheral blood. The receptors here all came from a human donor in a cohort sampled during active COVID-19.

V usage is TRBV6-5 and J usage is TRBJ1-5; the match to TRBD1 covers 8 bases. Germline V gene lookup returns CDR1 MNHEY and CDR2 SVGAGI. Trimming at V came to 2 bases and at J to 7 bases, leaving 10 bases not matched to a gene. The CDR3 totals 16 residues. In DNA, the CDR3 is TGTGCCAGCAGTTACGCCTCAGGGGGCAGAGGACAGCCCCAGCATTTT. The encoded protein is CASSYASGGRGQPQHF.

DNA for the CDR3: TGTGCCAGTAGTCCGGAGGGGTCGAGCGGGGTTTCAGCTGGGGCCAACGTCCTGACTTTC. Protein: CASSPEGSSGVSAGANVLTF. The chain employs TRBV19 and TRBJ2-6; 7 positions agree with TRBD2. Germline CDR1 is LNHDA and CDR2 is SQIVND (reference sequence). The CDR3 is 20 amino acids. V was pared by 5 bases and J by 2 bases, with 18 bases of the junction left unmatched. The entire variable domain, with the rest obtained from reference TRBV19 and TRBJ2-6, is as follows: DGGITQSPKYLFRKEGQNVTLSCEQNLNHDAMYWYRQDPGQGLRLIYYSQIVNDFQKGDIAEGYSVSREKKESFPLTVTSAQKNPTAFYLCASSPEGSSGVSAGANVLTFGAGSRLTVL.

This clone occurred a few times. The chain combines TRBV30 with TRBJ1-6; tentatively, D is TRBD1 (5 bases). The CDR3 is 14 amino acids. Germline V gene sequence: CDR1 GTSNPN, CDR2 SVGIG (reference sequence). The V and J ends lost 5 bases and 6 bases respectively, with 14 bases between them. CDR3 in DNA: TGTGCCTGGGGAACGACAGCCTTTAATTCACCCCTCCACTTT. Residues: CAWGTTAFNSPLHF.

For the CDR3, the DNA is TGTGCCAGCAGTTCGACCGGGACACCCGCCTACGAGCAGTACTTC. Its translation: CASSSTGTPAYEQYF. The V gene is TRBV6-5, the J gene TRBJ2-7, with D possibly being TRBD1 (6 bases). The CDR3 is 15 residues long. In germline, CDR1 is MNHEY, CDR2 SVGAGI. The V and J ends lost 4 bases and 2 bases respectively, with 15 bases between them.

The genes are TRBV11-2 and TRBJ2-1; no definite D call. Germline CDR1 is SGHAT and CDR2 is FQNNGV. The CDR3 totals 15 residues. Trimming removed 4 bases from V and 0 bases from J, with 10 bases in between. CDR3 loop: CASSSKLSSYNEQFF. The DNA for the CDR3 is TGTGCCAGCAGCTCAAAACTGAGCTCCTACAATGAGCAGTTCTTC.

The chain employs TRBV7-9 and TRBJ2-6, with TRBD1 matching 12 bases. Looked up from germline, CDR1 is SEHNR and CDR2 is FQNEAQ (reference sequence). This CDR3 is built from 16 residues. The CDR3 protein is CANPGDRGLGANVLTF. DNA for the CDR3: TGTGCTAATCCCGGGGACAGGGGGCTCGGGGCCAACGTCCTGACTTTC. The full variable domain, in which reference TRBV7-9 and TRBJ2-6 provide the parts outside the CDR3, is DTGVSQNPRHKITKRGQNVTFRCDPISEHNRLYWYRQTLGQGPEFLTYFQNEAQLEKSRLLSDRFSAERPKGSFSTLEIQRTEQGDSAMYLCANPGDRGLGANVLTFGAGSRLTVL.

This clone was detected a few times. This sample also contains other DNA sequences that code for the same CDR3. This chain connects TRBV5-4 to TRBJ2-7, with 11 bases identical to TRBD1. J lost 2 bases, V lost 4 bases, and 5 bases had no gene match. Per the germline V gene, CDR1 is SGHNT and CDR2 is YYREEE (reference sequence). The CDR3 consists of 15 residues. CDR3 amino acids: CASSLDRGQTYEQYF. The CDR3 DNA sequence: TGTGCCAGCAGCCTGGACAGGGGGCAAACCTACGAGCAGTACTTC.

This chain connects TRBV27 to TRBJ2-5; a possible D gene is TRBD2 (6 bases). The V and J ends lost 4 bases and 5 bases respectively, with 14 bases between them. The CDR3 contains 14 residues. Per the germline V gene, CDR1 is MNHEY and CDR2 is SMNVEV (reference sequence). Here the CDR3 reads CASSWRGRGETQYF. For the CDR3, the DNA is TGTGCCAGCAGTTGGCGGGGCCGAGGGGAGACCCAGTACTTC.

The V call is TRBV5-6, the J call TRBJ1-2; no firm D call. With 2 bases removed from V and 2 bases from J, the gap between germline ends came to 10 bases. The germline V gene has CDR1 SGHDT and CDR2 YYEEEE. CDR3 length equals 14 residues. CDR3 sequence reads: CASSFDGRNYGYTF. DNA of the CDR3: TGTGCCAGCAGCTTTGACGGGAGGAACTATGGCTACACCTTC.

The V call is TRBV7-6, the J call TRBJ2-1; 9 bases match TRBD2. Germline CDR1 SGHVS, CDR2 FNYEAQ. CDR3 length equals 16 residues. J lost 7 bases, V lost 3 bases, and 10 bases had no gene match. DNA for the CDR3: TGTGCCAGCAGCTTCTCAGCGGGAGGCCGGGGAAATGAGCAGTTCTTC. Amino acid sequence: CASSFSAGGRGNEQFF.

The chain is built from TRBV2 and TRBJ1-3; no clear D. The CDR3 spans 16 residues. Germline CDR1 SNHLY, CDR2 FYNNEI. V was cut by 1 base and J by 2 bases, with 12 bases left in between. CDR3 amino acids: CASSEGADPTGNTIYF. In DNA form, the CDR3 reads TGTGCCAGCAGTGAAGGGGCAGATCCTACTGGAAACACCATATATTTT. Full variable domain (outside the CDR3, taken from reference TRBV2 and TRBJ1-3): EPEVTQTPSHQVTQMGQEVILRCVPISNHLYFYWYRQILGQKVEFLVSFYNNEISEKSEIFDDQFSVERPDGSNFTLKIRSTKLEDSAMYFCASSEGADPTGNTIYFGEGSWLTVV.

The chain links TRBV19 to TRBJ1-1; TRBD1 might be the D (6 bases). The germline V gene encodes CDR1 LNHDA and CDR2 SQIVND (reference sequence). V was cut by 6 bases and J by 6 bases, with 17 bases left in between. This CDR3 has 14 amino acids. This CDR3 is CASRRPGEGAEAFF. The DNA of the CDR3 is TGTGCCAGTAGGCGCCCAGGGGAAGGGGCTGAAGCTTTCTTT.

V and J are TRBV28 and TRBJ2-1; D is possibly TRBD2 (5 bases). V gave up 7 bases and J gave up 4 bases, with 8 bases separating them. The CDR3 has 12 residues. Germline V gene data show CDR1 as MDHEN and CDR2 as SYDVKM. The CDR3 DNA reads as TGTGCCAGCACCCCGGGGTACAATGAGCAGTTCTTC. It codes for CASTPGYNEQFF. The variable domain in full, with the rest retrieved from reference TRBV28 and TRBJ2-1, is DVKVTQSSRYLVKRTGEKVFLECVQDMDHENMFWYRQDPGLGLRLIYFSYDVKMKEKGDIPEGYSVSREKKERFSLILESASTNQTSMYLCASTPGYNEQFFGPGTRLTVL.

This chain links TRBV4-2 with TRBJ2-7; TRBD2 aligns across 7 bases. The ends lost 0 bases at V and 5 bases at J; junction bases unmatched: 10. CDR1 is LGHNA and CDR2 is YNFKEQ in the germline V gene. CDR3 length: 16 residues. The CDR3 nucleotides are TGTGCCAGCAGCCAAGATCTGGCGGGAGAGTGGGACGAGCAGTACTTC. It yields the protein CASSQDLAGEWDEQYF.

The count of this clone is one. V and J are TRBV18 and TRBJ2-2; 7 nucleotides match TRBD2. CDR1 and CDR2 from the germline V gene are KGHSH and LQKENI. The ends lost 1 base at V and 1 base at J; junction bases unmatched: 3. This CDR3 is built from 16 residues. Here the CDR3 reads CASSPRSGKNTGELFF. The CDR3 DNA reads TGTGCCAGCTCACCACGGAGCGGGAAGAACACCGGGGAGCTGTTTTTT.

The chain couples TRBV28 to TRBJ2-1, with 9 nucleotides matching TRBD2. Germline trimming cut 2 bases from V and 5 bases from J; bases unmatched to any gene: 4. There are 15 residues in the CDR3. Germline lookup yields CDR1 MDHEN and CDR2 SYDVKM. DNA for the CDR3: TGTGCCAGCAGTTTAGCGGGAGGGCCCCACAATGAGCAGTTCTTC. Amino acids: CASSLAGGPHNEQFF.

This clone was seen just once. The rearrangement uses TRBV29-1 and TRBJ2-3; 9 bases agree with TRBD2. The CDR3 has 14 residues. Germline trimming cut 4 bases from V and 5 bases from J; bases unmatched to any gene: 7. Germline CDR1 and CDR2: SQVTM and ANQGSEA. The CDR3 here is CSVVSAGGIDTQYF. For the CDR3, the DNA is TGCAGCGTTGTTTCAGCGGGAGGAATAGATACGCAGTATTTT.